The source of this T cell receptor beta chain is a study of T cell repertoires in cytomegalovirus infection. At the level of the study: Based on public TCR beta signatures, there were indications of CMV infection and of a matching HLA type. Study results and limitations: HLA-C-restricted, CMV-specific TCR beta clonotypes were dominant ex vivo. Summed frequency of public TCR beta families distinguished CMV carriers with the relevant HLA.

The CDR3 has 15 residues. V shed 0 bases and J shed 3 bases, with 8 bases lying between them. TCRdb independently ran MiXCR on the reads; one entry per CDR3 protein. The table includes about 300,000 distinct CDR3 sequences, around 9.6% detected once. This clonotype was counted at least ten times. The antigen remains unidentified. This clonotype originated in a human donor in good health (CMV status not recorded). Some clones in this sample may be carry-over from other donors' samples. The sequenced material came from PBMCs. The J gene is TRBJ2-2, the V gene TRBV12-3 or TRBV12-4, with D perhaps being TRBD1 or TRBD2 (5 bases each). The CDR3 coding sequence is TGTGCCAGCAGTTTAGCGGGGGTGTACACCGGGGAGCTGTTTTTT. Translating it yields CASSLAGVYTGELFF.